This section outlines one T cell receptor (beta chain) sequence together with its context. Its matching antigen is unknown. This entry is derived from a study of Ad26.COV2.S vaccination and SARS-CoV-2 variants. Study-level findings and limits: Placebo recipients trailed vaccine recipients in spike-specific TCR breadth.

Sequenced by immunoSEQ multiplex PCR; TCRdb stores in-frame clones only, minus some. Counted here are hundreds of thousands of clones, under 95% occurring once; the ten biggest clones make up around 4.2%. V was pared by 0 bases and J by 9 bases, with 7 bases between. The CDR3 totals 12 residues. The germline V gene has CDR1 SGHDT and CDR2 YYEEEE. This clonotype was sampled from a human donor who had recovered from COVID-19. Sequences were derived from peripheral blood, sampled after recovery from COVID-19. The chain carries TRBV5-6 and TRBJ2-1; the D is unclear. This chain's CDR3 is CASSLGLGEQFF. CDR3 DNA: TGTGCCAGCAGCTTGGGCCTCGGTGAGCAGTTCTTC.